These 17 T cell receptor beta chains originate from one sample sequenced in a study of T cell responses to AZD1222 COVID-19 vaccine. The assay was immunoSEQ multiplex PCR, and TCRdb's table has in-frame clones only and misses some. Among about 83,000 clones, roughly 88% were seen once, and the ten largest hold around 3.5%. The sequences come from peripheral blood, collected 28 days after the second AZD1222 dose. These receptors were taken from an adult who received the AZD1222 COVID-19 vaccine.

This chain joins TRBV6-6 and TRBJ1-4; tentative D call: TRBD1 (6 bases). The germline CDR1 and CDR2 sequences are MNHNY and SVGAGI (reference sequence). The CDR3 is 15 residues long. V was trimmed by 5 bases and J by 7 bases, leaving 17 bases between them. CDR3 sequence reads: CASSAGTSRGEKLFF. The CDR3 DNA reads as TGTGCCAGCAGTGCCGGGACAAGCAGAGGTGAAAAACTGTTTTTT.

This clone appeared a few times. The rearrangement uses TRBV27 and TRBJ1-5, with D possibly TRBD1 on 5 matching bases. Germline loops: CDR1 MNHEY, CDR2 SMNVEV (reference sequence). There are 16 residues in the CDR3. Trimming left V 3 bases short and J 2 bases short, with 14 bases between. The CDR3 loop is CASSFLAGQRNQPQHF. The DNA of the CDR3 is TGTGCCAGCAGTTTCCTTGCCGGACAACGCAATCAGCCCCAGCATTTT.

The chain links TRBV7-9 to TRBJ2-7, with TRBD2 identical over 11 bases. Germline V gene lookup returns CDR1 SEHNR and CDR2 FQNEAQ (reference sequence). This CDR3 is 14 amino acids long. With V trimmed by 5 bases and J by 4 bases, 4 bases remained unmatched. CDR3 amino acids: CASSGRTSGYEQYF. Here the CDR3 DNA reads TGTGCCAGCAGCGGCAGGACTAGCGGGTACGAGCAGTACTTC.

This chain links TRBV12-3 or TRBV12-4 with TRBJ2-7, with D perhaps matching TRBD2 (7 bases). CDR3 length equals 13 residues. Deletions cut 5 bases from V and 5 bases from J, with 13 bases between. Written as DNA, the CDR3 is TGTGCCAGCAGTCCCGGGGGGCGCGACGAGCAGTACTTC. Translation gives CASSPGGRDEQYF.

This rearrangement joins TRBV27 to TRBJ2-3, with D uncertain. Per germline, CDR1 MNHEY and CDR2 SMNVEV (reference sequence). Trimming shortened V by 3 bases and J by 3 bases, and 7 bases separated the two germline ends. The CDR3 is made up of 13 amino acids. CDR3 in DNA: TGTGCCAGCAGTTTTTGGGGAACAGATACGCAGTATTTT. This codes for CASSFWGTDTQYF.

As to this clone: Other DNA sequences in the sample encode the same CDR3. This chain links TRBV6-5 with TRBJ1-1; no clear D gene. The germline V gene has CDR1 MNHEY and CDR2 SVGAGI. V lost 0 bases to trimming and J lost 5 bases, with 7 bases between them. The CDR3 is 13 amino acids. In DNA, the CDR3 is TGTGCCAGCAGTTACTCGACTCATACTGAAGCTTTCTTT. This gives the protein CASSYSTHTEAFF.

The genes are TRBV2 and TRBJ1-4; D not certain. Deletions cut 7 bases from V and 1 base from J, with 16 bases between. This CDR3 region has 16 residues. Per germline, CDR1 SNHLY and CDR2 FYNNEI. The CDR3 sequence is CASTAHRSETNEKLFF. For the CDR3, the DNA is TGTGCCAGCACCGCCCACCGGTCAGAAACTAATGAAAAACTGTTTTTT.

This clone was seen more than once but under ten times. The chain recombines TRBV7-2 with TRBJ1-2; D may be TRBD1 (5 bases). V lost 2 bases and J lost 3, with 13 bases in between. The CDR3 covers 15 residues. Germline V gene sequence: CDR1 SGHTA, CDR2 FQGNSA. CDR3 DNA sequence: TGTGCCAGCAGCTTACCGAGGGGAGTGGACTATGGCTACACCTTC. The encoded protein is CASSLPRGVDYGYTF.

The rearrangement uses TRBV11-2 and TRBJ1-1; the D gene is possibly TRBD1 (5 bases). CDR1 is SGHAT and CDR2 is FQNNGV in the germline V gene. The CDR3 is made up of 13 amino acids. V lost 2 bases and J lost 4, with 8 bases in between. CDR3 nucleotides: TGTGCCAGCAGCTTACACGGGACCACTGAAGCTTTCTTT. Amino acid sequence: CASSLHGTTEAFF.

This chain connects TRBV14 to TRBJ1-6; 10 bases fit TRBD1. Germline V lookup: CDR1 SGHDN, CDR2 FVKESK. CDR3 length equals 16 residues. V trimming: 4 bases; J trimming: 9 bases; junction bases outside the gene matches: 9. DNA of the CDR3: TGTGCCAGCAGCCGCGGGACCGGGACAGGGGTTTCACCCCTCCACTTT. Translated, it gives CASSRGTGTGVSPLHF.

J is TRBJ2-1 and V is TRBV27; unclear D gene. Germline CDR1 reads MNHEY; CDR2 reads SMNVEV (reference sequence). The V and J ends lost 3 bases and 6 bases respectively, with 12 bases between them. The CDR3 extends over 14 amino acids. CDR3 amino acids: CASSLQVVGNEQFF. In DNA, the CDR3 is TGTGCCAGCAGTTTGCAGGTAGTGGGCAATGAGCAGTTCTTC.

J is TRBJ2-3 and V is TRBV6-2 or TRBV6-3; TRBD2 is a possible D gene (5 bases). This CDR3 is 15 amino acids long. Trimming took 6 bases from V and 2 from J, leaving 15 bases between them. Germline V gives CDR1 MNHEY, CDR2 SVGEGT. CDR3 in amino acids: CASSLGDYNTDTQYF. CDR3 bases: TGTGCCAGCAGCCTCGGCGACTATAACACAGATACGCAGTATTTT.

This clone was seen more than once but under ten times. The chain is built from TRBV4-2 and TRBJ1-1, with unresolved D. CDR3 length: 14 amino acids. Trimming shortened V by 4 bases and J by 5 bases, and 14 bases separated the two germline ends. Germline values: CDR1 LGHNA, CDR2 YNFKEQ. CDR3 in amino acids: CASSPAWGGTEAFF. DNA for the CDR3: TGTGCCAGCAGCCCGGCTTGGGGAGGGACTGAAGCTTTCTTT.

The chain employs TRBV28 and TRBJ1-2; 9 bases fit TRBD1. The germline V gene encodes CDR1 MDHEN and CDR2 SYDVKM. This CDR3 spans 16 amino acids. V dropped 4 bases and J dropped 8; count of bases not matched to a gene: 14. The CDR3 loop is CASSSNTDRGRRGYTF. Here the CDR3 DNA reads TGTGCCAGCAGTTCAAACACGGACAGGGGCCGCCGGGGCTACACCTTC.

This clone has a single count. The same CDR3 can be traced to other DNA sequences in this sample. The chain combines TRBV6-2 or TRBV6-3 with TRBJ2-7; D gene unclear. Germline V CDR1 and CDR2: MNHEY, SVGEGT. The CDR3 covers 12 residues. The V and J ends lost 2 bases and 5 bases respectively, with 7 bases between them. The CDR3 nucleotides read TGTGCCAGCAGTTACCGTAGGGACGAGCAGTACTTC. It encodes CASSYRRDEQYF.

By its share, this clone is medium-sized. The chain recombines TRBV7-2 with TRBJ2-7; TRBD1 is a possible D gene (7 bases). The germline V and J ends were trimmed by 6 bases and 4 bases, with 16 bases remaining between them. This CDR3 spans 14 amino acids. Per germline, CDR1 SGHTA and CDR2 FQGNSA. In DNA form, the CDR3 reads TGTGCCAGCAGTTCAGGACAGGAGGGATACGAGCAGTACTTC. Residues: CASSSGQEGYEQYF.

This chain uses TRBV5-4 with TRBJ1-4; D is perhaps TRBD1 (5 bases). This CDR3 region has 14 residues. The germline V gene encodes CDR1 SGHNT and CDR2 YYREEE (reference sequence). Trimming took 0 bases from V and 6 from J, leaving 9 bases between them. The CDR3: CASSLEQADEKLFF. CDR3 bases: TGTGCCAGCAGCTTGGAACAGGCCGATGAAAAACTGTTTTTT.